These 32 T cell receptor beta chains came from one sample sequenced in a study of T cell repertoires in cytomegalovirus infection. TCRdb re-derived calls from the reads in MiXCR, one entry per CDR3 protein. The top ten hold roughly 43% of the sample, which has some 100,000 distinct CDR3 sequences, less than 25% seen once. What was sequenced was CD8+ T cells from PBMCs. The receptors shown here come from a human donor in good health (CMV status not recorded). Some clones in this sample may be carry-over from other donors' samples.

The chain joins TRBV5-6 to TRBJ2-7, with D possibly being TRBD1 (5 bases). The length of the CDR3 is 14 residues. The germline gives CDR1 SGHDT, CDR2 YYEEEE. V was clipped by 1 base and J by 0 bases, with 8 bases between them. This CDR3 is CASSLPQGSYEQYF. The CDR3, as DNA: TGTGCCAGCAGCTTGCCGCAGGGCTCCTACGAGCAGTACTTC.

There are a few counts of this clonotype. V is TRBV5-6 and J is TRBJ2-2, with a possible D match to TRBD1 (5 bases). This CDR3 spans 14 amino acids. V lost 5 bases and J lost 0, with 8 bases in between. The germline V gene encodes CDR1 SGHDT and CDR2 YYEEEE. This CDR3 reads CASRGLTNTGELFF. CDR3 coding DNA: TGTGCCAGCAGGGGGCTTACGAACACCGGGGAGCTGTTTTTT.

This chain links TRBV10-3 with TRBJ1-1; D gene uncertain. Trimming removed 6 bases at V and 1 base at J, with 6 bases between. Germline CDR1 ENHRY, CDR2 SYGVKD. The CDR3 totals 12 residues. The CDR3 coding sequence is TGTGCCATCAGAACAGCGAACACTGAAGCTTTCTTT. It yields the protein CAIRTANTEAFF.

This clonotype appeared many times. The gene calls are TRBV7-9 and TRBJ2-1; D unresolved. The CDR3 consists of 11 residues. The germline V gene encodes CDR1 SEHNR and CDR2 FQNEAQ (reference sequence). Trimming stripped 7 bases from V and 7 bases from J, with 8 bases between. The CDR3 DNA sequence: TGTGCCAGCAAAAAGATAAATGAGCAGTTCTTC. The encoded protein is CASKKINEQFF. Full variable domain (outside the CDR3, taken from reference TRBV7-9 and TRBJ2-1): DTGVSQNPRHKITKRGQNVTFRCDPISEHNRLYWYRQTLGQGPEFLTYFQNEAQLEKSRLLSDRFSAERPKGSFSTLEIQRTEQGDSAMYLCASKKINEQFFGPGTRLTVL.

This clonotype occurred many times. The rearrangement uses TRBV7-2 and TRBJ2-1, with a weak D call TRBD2 (5 bases). In germline, CDR1 is SGHTA, CDR2 FQGNSA. The CDR3 extends over 15 amino acids. The V gene lost 5 bases and the J gene lost 5 bases, with 16 bases spanning the gap. The CDR3 region is CASSVRAHQDNEQFF. In DNA, the CDR3 is TGTGCCAGCAGCGTGAGGGCCCACCAAGACAATGAGCAGTTCTTC.

The chain has TRBV6-2 or TRBV6-3 and TRBJ2-1; 8 nucleotides agree with TRBD2. Germline values: CDR1 MNHEY, CDR2 SVGEGT. The CDR3 extends over 16 amino acids. Trimming at V came to 2 bases and at J to 8 bases, leaving 11 bases not matched to a gene. The CDR3 DNA sequence: TGTGCCAGCAGTTACGGATACGGCGGGAGGTTGGATGAGCAGTTCTTC. Translated: CASSYGYGGRLDEQFF.

This clonotype occurred a few times. V gene TRBV29-1 combines with J gene TRBJ2-5; D may be TRBD1 (6 bases). In germline, CDR1 is SQVTM, CDR2 ANQGSEA. The CDR3 is 14 residues long. Between the trimmed V and J ends, which lost 0 bases and 5 bases, there was a span of 13 bases. This CDR3 reads CSVEDTGLGETQYF. The CDR3 DNA reads as TGCAGCGTTGAAGACACAGGGCTAGGTGAGACCCAGTACTTC. Using reference TRBV29-1 and TRBJ2-5 for the parts outside the CDR3, the full variable domain is SAVISQKPSRDICQRGTSLTIQCQVDSQVTMMFWYRQQPGQSLTLIATANQGSEATYESGFVIDKFPISRPNLTFSTLTVSNMSPEDSSIYLCSVEDTGLGETQYFGPGTRLLVL.

This clonotype was seen at least ten times. The chain combines TRBV5-6 with TRBJ1-1, with 10 bases identical to TRBD1. V gave up 4 bases and J gave up 6 bases; unmatched junction bases: 9. Germline CDR1 SGHDT, CDR2 YYEEEE. The CDR3 runs to 15 residues. In DNA form, the CDR3 reads TGTGCCAGCAGCGGAACCGGGACAGGGGAGTCTGAAGCTTTCTTT. This translates into CASSGTGTGESEAFF.

The rearrangement links TRBV4-3 to TRBJ2-2; 8 bases are a match to TRBD2. CDR3 length equals 16 residues. Per germline, CDR1 LGHNA and CDR2 YSLEER. V shed 3 bases, J shed 1 base, and the junction held 4 bases outside the gene matches. CDR3 loop: CASSQELAENTGELFF. CDR3 nucleotide sequence: TGCGCCAGCAGCCAGGAACTAGCGGAGAACACCGGGGAGCTGTTTTTT.

The V call is TRBV5-1, the J call TRBJ2-1; D gene ambiguous. Germline loops: CDR1 SGHRS, CDR2 YFSETQ. The CDR3 length is 14 residues. V was clipped by 3 bases and J by 5 bases, with 12 bases between them. The CDR3 region is CASSSSIRDNEQFF. The CDR3 coding sequence is TGCGCCAGCAGCTCGTCAATCCGGGACAATGAGCAGTTCTTC.

The V call is TRBV27, the J call TRBJ2-2, with 8 bases aligning to TRBD1. The CDR3 has 15 amino acids. The J segment lost 5 bases and the V segment lost 2 bases, leaving 4 bases of the junction unmatched. CDR1 and CDR2 (germline): MNHEY, SMNVEV (reference sequence). The chain's CDR3 is CASSLQGARTGELFF. The CDR3 nucleotides are TGTGCCAGCAGTTTACAGGGGGCGCGAACCGGGGAGCTGTTTTTT.

The chain recombines TRBV5-6 with TRBJ2-7; 8 nucleotides match TRBD1. The V gene end was trimmed by 2 bases and the J gene end by 5 bases; junction bases not matched to a gene: 3. The germline V gene has CDR1 SGHDT and CDR2 YYEEEE. The CDR3 consists of 13 residues. This CDR3 is CASSFWTGNEQYF. DNA of the CDR3: TGTGCCAGCAGCTTCTGGACAGGGAACGAGCAGTACTTC.

V gene TRBV2 combines with J gene TRBJ2-2; D may be TRBD1 (5 bases). This CDR3 is 14 amino acids long. Germline assignment: CDR1 SNHLY and CDR2 FYNNEI. The germline V and J ends were trimmed by 4 bases and 5 bases, with 11 bases remaining between them. The chain's CDR3 is CASSVGQGTGELFF. As DNA, the CDR3 is TGTGCCAGCAGTGTGGGGCAGGGTACCGGGGAGCTGTTTTTT.

This clonotype has just one count. The rearrangement joins TRBV27 to TRBJ2-1; TRBD2 matches 7 bases. V lost 0 bases to trimming and J lost 9 bases; unmatched junction nucleotides: 2. The CDR3 loop spans 13 amino acids. Germline V CDR1 and CDR2: MNHEY, SMNVEV (reference sequence). CDR3 bases: TGTGCCAGCAGTTTATCGGGAGGGATTGAGCAGTTCTTC. This codes for CASSLSGGIEQFF.

This clonotype was detected many times. The chain is built from TRBV7-2 and TRBJ1-1; D remains ambiguous. Germline V lookup: CDR1 SGHTA, CDR2 FQGNSA. The ends were cut back, 5 bases at V and 1 base at J, with 17 bases in the middle. The CDR3 runs to 16 residues. CDR3: CASSIRSSEGNTEAFF. CDR3 nucleotide sequence: TGTGCCAGCAGCATCCGGTCGTCGGAGGGGAACACTGAAGCTTTCTTT.

The V call is TRBV7-6, the J call TRBJ2-7; tentative D call: TRBD1 (7 bases). The V gene lost 7 bases and the J gene lost 4 bases, with 20 bases spanning the gap. This CDR3 has 15 residues. CDR1 is SGHVS and CDR2 is FNYEAQ in the germline V gene. CDR3 loop: CASTQIGGGGYEQYF. The CDR3 region has the DNA TGTGCCAGCACCCAAATTGGAGGGGGCGGATACGAGCAGTACTTC.

This clonotype showed up just a few times. The chain joins TRBV6-1 to TRBJ2-2; 12 bases line up with TRBD2. The V segment lost 4 bases and the J segment 3 bases; nucleotides outside the gene matches: 0. Germline V gives CDR1 MNHNS, CDR2 SASEGT. The CDR3 spans 15 residues. The CDR3 reads CASSGTSGDTGELFF. The DNA of the CDR3 is TGTGCCAGCAGTGGGACTAGCGGGGACACCGGGGAGCTGTTTTTT.

This clonotype was picked up many times. The chain recombines TRBV7-9 with TRBJ1-5, with 9 bases lining up with TRBD1. Germline CDR1 and CDR2: SEHNR and FQNEAQ (reference sequence). J was trimmed by 4 bases and V by 4 bases; bases with no gene match: 8. The CDR3 is made up of 16 amino acids. CDR3 bases: TGTGCCAGCAGCTCATCCGGGACAGGGACTAATCAGCCCCAGCATTTT. Its protein is CASSSSGTGTNQPQHF.

The sample holds a few counts of this clonotype. The chain recombines TRBV6-1 with TRBJ2-6; unclear D gene. Trimming removed 5 bases at V and 9 bases at J, with 5 bases between. This CDR3 region has 11 residues. Germline assignment: CDR1 MNHNS and CDR2 SASEGT. The CDR3 loop reads CASSPLNVLTF. The CDR3 nucleotides read TGTGCCAGCAGTCCGCTCAACGTCCTGACTTTC.

This clonotype was seen a single time. The genes are TRBV29-1 and TRBJ2-7, with D tentatively TRBD1 (5 bases). V gave up 1 base and J gave up 5 bases, with 12 bases separating them. Germline V CDR1 and CDR2: SQVTM, ANQGSEA. This CDR3 is 13 amino acids long. CDR3 protein: CSVEVPGIDEQYF. CDR3 nucleotides: TGCAGCGTTGAAGTGCCAGGGATCGACGAGCAGTACTTC.

The chain uses TRBV9 and TRBJ1-4, with D tentatively TRBD1 (5 bases). This CDR3 is 15 amino acids long. V lost 3 bases and J lost 0, with 9 bases in between. The germline V gene has CDR1 SGDLS and CDR2 YYNGEE. CDR3: CASSGRTSTNEKLFF. DNA for the CDR3: TGTGCCAGCAGCGGGCGGACATCAACTAATGAAAAACTGTTTTTT. Based on the CDR3 plus reference TRBV9 and TRBJ1-4, the full variable domain is DSGVTQTPKHLITATGQRVTLRCSPRSGDLSVYWYQQSLDQGLQFLIQYYNGEERAKGNILERFSAQQFPDLHSELNLSSLELGDSALYFCASSGRTSTNEKLFFGSGTQLSVL.

The chain has TRBV6-5 and TRBJ2-7; TRBD2 matches 14 bases. Germline assignment: CDR1 MNHEY and CDR2 SVGAGI. Losses at the gene ends were 8 bases for V and 0 bases for J; bases not matched to a gene: 3. There are 15 residues in the CDR3. The CDR3 nucleotides are TGTGCCAGCTGGGGACTAGCGGGGGTCTCCTACGAGCAGTACTTC. It is translated as CASWGLAGVSYEQYF.

This chain connects TRBV6-6 to TRBJ2-2, with D perhaps TRBD2 (6 bases). From germline, CDR1 is MNHNY and CDR2 SVGAGI (reference sequence). This CDR3 has 16 residues. Trimming shortened V by 2 bases and J by 2 bases, and 12 bases separated the two germline ends. The CDR3 region has the DNA TGTGCCAGCAGTTACGGGCGGACTAAAAACACCGGGGAGCTGTTTTTT. This encodes CASSYGRTKNTGELFF.

V is TRBV28 and J is TRBJ2-1; D ambiguous. Trimming took 1 base from V and 9 from J, leaving 10 bases between them. The CDR3 contains 13 residues. Germline lookup yields CDR1 MDHEN and CDR2 SYDVKM. CDR3 DNA sequence: TGTGCCAGCAGTTTATCGGTATATGGTGAGCAGTTCTTC. Encoded protein: CASSLSVYGEQFF.

The chain recombines TRBV11-2 with TRBJ2-3; 13 bases agree with TRBD2. Germline CDR1 reads SGHAT; CDR2 reads FQNNGV. V gave up 4 bases and J gave up 0 bases; unmatched junction bases: 4. CDR3 length equals 17 residues. CDR3 in DNA: TGTGCCAGCAGCTGGACTAGCGGGAGAGGTAGCACAGATACGCAGTATTTT. It encodes CASSWTSGRGSTDTQYF.

This clonotype was detected ten times or more. The gene calls are TRBV4-3 and TRBJ2-2; 8 nucleotides align to TRBD1. With 4 bases clipped from V and 13 bases from J, the junction kept 11 bases outside the gene matches. This CDR3 comprises 14 residues. Germline V gene lookup returns CDR1 LGHNA and CDR2 YSLEER. This chain's CDR3 is CASSPGQGAWGLFF. Here the CDR3 DNA reads TGCGCCAGCAGCCCGGGGCAGGGGGCCTGGGGGCTGTTTTTT.

This clonotype was seen many times. The chain has TRBV7-2 and TRBJ2-1; TRBD2 aligns across 10 bases. This CDR3 region has 20 residues. CDR1 is SGHTA and CDR2 is FQGNSA in the germline V gene. V was pared by 4 bases and J by 3 bases, with 18 bases of the junction left unmatched. For the CDR3, the DNA is TGTGCCAGCAGCTCTTACCCCCACCGGACTAGCGGAGATATCTACAATGAGCAGTTCTTC. It encodes CASSSYPHRTSGDIYNEQFF.

V and J are TRBV29-1 and TRBJ2-3, with 10 bases aligning to TRBD2. Germline V gene data show CDR1 as SQVTM and CDR2 as ANQGSEA. V was clipped by 7 bases and J by 4 bases; unmatched bases: 8. The CDR3 contains 14 residues. The CDR3 bases are TGCAGCGCCCAGGCTAGCGGGGGCGCAGATACGCAGTATTTT. Its protein is CSAQASGGADTQYF.

This clonotype was detected a few times. This rearrangement joins TRBV7-3 to TRBJ2-1; TRBD2 is a possible D gene (6 bases). Trimming shortened V by 3 bases and J by 6 bases, and 9 bases separated the two germline ends. This CDR3 spans 13 amino acids. The germline V gene encodes CDR1 SGHTA and CDR2 FQGTGA. As DNA, the CDR3 is TGTGCCAGCAGCTTGCTAGCGTCCAATGAGCAGTTCTTC. It encodes CASSLLASNEQFF.

In nucleotides, the CDR3 is TGTGCCAGCAGTTTATCGGGCCACACAGATACGCAGTATTTT. Amino acid sequence: CASSLSGHTDTQYF. The chain has TRBV28 and TRBJ2-3, with D unresolved. The germline V gene has CDR1 MDHEN and CDR2 SYDVKM. The CDR3 is 14 amino acids. V was clipped by 1 base and J by 2 bases, with 7 bases between them.

This clonotype was seen repeatedly, ten times or more. DNA of the CDR3: TGTGCCAGCAGCCTCGGGGTCGAGCAGTACTTC. Amino acid sequence: CASSLGVEQYF. The chain recombines TRBV12-3 or TRBV12-4 with TRBJ2-7; TRBD2 is a possible D gene (5 bases). Trimming removed 6 bases at V and 6 bases at J, with 9 bases between. The CDR3 consists of 11 residues.

V is TRBV6-2 or TRBV6-3 and J is TRBJ2-5, with a tentative D call TRBD1 (6 bases). This CDR3 contains 13 residues. Trimming shortened V by 2 bases and J by 3 bases, and 7 bases separated the two germline ends. Germline V lookup: CDR1 MNHEY, CDR2 SVGEGT. CDR3 nucleotide sequence: TGTGCCAGCAGTTACCCAGGGGAAGAGACCCAGTACTTC. Translation: CASSYPGEETQYF.